A single T cell receptor (beta chain) is shown here with its context. The data originate from a study of shared T cell receptors in the human thymus. The table came from immunoSEQ multiplex PCR; TCRdb's copy has only in-frame clones and leaves some out. The sample includes some 700,000 clones, 80% to 90% seen only once; the top ten take roughly 0.01%. Germline values: CDR1 SGHKS, CDR2 YYEKEE (reference sequence). The ends were cut back, 1 base at V and 5 bases at J, with 12 bases in the middle. CDR3 length: 14 residues. These data also formed part of another study, on human thymus T cells. That source reports: Infants, healthy and Finnish, who were having corrective surgery for congenital heart defects served as donors. It was from resections taken during corrective heart surgery that the thymus tissue came. Related research examined unrelated individuals and reported that their thymic repertoires overlapped highly.

The rearrangement joins TRBV5-5 to TRBJ1-1, with D unresolved. The source material was thymocytes. This clonotype was obtained from a girl under three years old with a congenital heart defect. The CDR3 region is CASSLFRGRTEAFF. The CDR3 DNA is TGTGCCAGCAGCTTGTTTCGGGGAAGGACTGAAGCTTTCTTT.